These 4 T cell receptor beta chains share one sample of origin, sequenced in a study of early T cells in non-severe SARS-CoV-2 infection. TCRdb analysed the 5' RACE reads with MiXCR anew, one entry per CDR3 protein. The table records approximately 76,000 distinct CDR3 sequences, roughly 10% of them present only once. The sample taken for sequencing was whole blood. Receptors were obtained from an adult who was a healthcare worker with PCR-confirmed SARS-CoV-2 infection or an uninfected control (not recorded which).

The rearrangement joins TRBV30 to TRBJ1-1; a possible D gene is TRBD1 (5 bases). CDR1 is GTSNPN and CDR2 is SVGIG in the germline V gene (reference sequence). The CDR3 is 14 residues long. The V gene lost 5 bases and the J gene lost 1 base, with 14 bases spanning the gap. The CDR3 nucleotides read TGTGCCTGGGCCCGAGACAGACCGAACACTGAAGCTTTCTTT. It is translated as CAWARDRPNTEAFF.

There are many counts of this clonotype. The rearrangement links TRBV7-9 to TRBJ1-5; 7 bases match TRBD1. Trimming at V came to 4 bases and at J to 9 bases, leaving 9 bases not matched to a gene. The CDR3 totals 14 residues. Germline V gene data show CDR1 as SEHNR and CDR2 as FQNEAQ (reference sequence). The CDR3 bases are TGTGCCAGCAGCTCAGGGGGTCTGATCCCGCCCCAGCATTTT. This codes for CASSSGGLIPPQHF.

The chain has TRBV6-1 and TRBJ1-1; D is ambiguous. Germline CDR1 reads MNHNS; CDR2 reads SASEGT. CDR3 length: 14 residues. The ends were cut back, 5 bases at V and 1 base at J, with 11 bases in the middle. The DNA of the CDR3 is TGTGCCAGCAGTAGGGCTTGGGAGAACACTGAAGCTTTCTTT. Its protein product is CASSRAWENTEAFF.

The sample holds many counts of this clonotype. This rearrangement joins TRBV5-1 to TRBJ2-3; no firm D call. Germline assignment: CDR1 SGHRS and CDR2 YFSETQ. With 4 bases removed from V and 4 bases from J, the gap between germline ends came to 10 bases. This CDR3 comprises 13 residues. Here the CDR3 DNA reads TGCGCCAGCAGCCAACTTACGGCAGATACGCAGTATTTT. Protein: CASSQLTADTQYF.